These T cell receptor beta chains were read from a single sample in a study of regulatory T cells in long-lasting Graves disease. TCRdb fed the multiplex PCR reads into MiXCR, producing one record per CDR3 protein. The sample contains around 420,000 distinct CDR3 sequences, 15% to 19% of which appear only once. Sample: peripheral blood mononuclear cells (PBMCs), taken at new diagnosis, from a patient treated with antithyroid drugs. These receptors were collected from a female donor with Graves disease. Both conserved end residues are part of each CDR3.

cdr3_aa: CASSLVGGDEQFF; j_call: TRBJ2-1; v_call: TRBV12-3/TRBV12-4
cdr3_aa: CSAGHRDRGINVGQPQHF; j_call: TRBJ1-5; v_call: TRBV20-1
cdr3_aa: CSARDLGNTEAFF; j_call: TRBJ1-1; v_call: TRBV20-1
cdr3_aa: CASSQGLASGRAEQYF; j_call: TRBJ2-7; v_call: TRBV4-3
cdr3_aa: CASSTTGQGAEQYF; j_call: TRBJ2-7; v_call: TRBV28
cdr3_aa: CASGLSLGTGGSYEQYF; j_call: TRBJ2-7; v_call: TRBV12-5
cdr3_aa: CACSGDGTGGAETQYF; j_call: NA; v_call: TRBV7-2
cdr3_aa: CSIRPVVPRYEQYF; j_call: TRBJ2-7; v_call: TRBV29-1
cdr3_aa: CASSFSTGGDREAFF; j_call: TRBJ1-1; v_call: TRBV7-9
cdr3_aa: CATSATGNYQPQHF; j_call: TRBJ1-5; v_call: TRBV24-1
cdr3_aa: CASSPAPGWQGVDGYTF; j_call: TRBJ1-2; v_call: TRBV7-3
cdr3_aa: CASSGGQASNQPQHF; j_call: TRBJ1-5; v_call: TRBV9
cdr3_aa: CASGFHGTGGSAGNTIYF; j_call: TRBJ1-3; v_call: TRBV12-5
cdr3_aa: CASSPARSYEQYF; j_call: TRBJ2-7; v_call: TRBV7-2
cdr3_aa: CASSLKGQGSPLHF; j_call: TRBJ1-6; v_call: TRBV7-2
cdr3_aa: CASISEPGRSYNEQFF; j_call: TRBJ2-1; v_call: TRBV5-1
cdr3_aa: CASSQGTGTDTQYF; j_call: TRBJ2-3; v_call: TRBV4-3
cdr3_aa: CASSPGDPILLVGSYNEQFF; j_call: TRBJ2-1; v_call: TRBV14
cdr3_aa: CASSLLPTGLQETQYF; j_call: TRBJ2-5; v_call: TRBV7-9
cdr3_aa: CSVVTGLKEGYTF; j_call: TRBJ1-2; v_call: TRBV29-1
cdr3_aa: CASSPELLANTGELFF; j_call: TRBJ2-2; v_call: TRBV4-3
cdr3_aa: CASSLMGGTQETQYF; j_call: TRBJ2-5; v_call: TRBV7-8
cdr3_aa: CATSRDASANSLKAYEQYF; j_call: TRBJ2-7; v_call: TRBV15
cdr3_aa: CASSETGVRGDTQYF; j_call: TRBJ2-3; v_call: TRBV2
cdr3_aa: CASSQQGGNQPQHF; j_call: TRBJ1-5; v_call: TRBV12-3/TRBV12-4
cdr3_aa: CASSQGNSGANVLTF; j_call: TRBJ2-6; v_call: TRBV3-1
cdr3_aa: CSVEGDRGHEQYF; j_call: TRBJ2-7; v_call: TRBV29-1